In its sample, the clone carrying this T cell receptor (beta chain) was seen a few times. One end of the junction is discordant with germline, which a read error may explain. The record originates from a study of blood T cell repertoires in COVID-19. CDR3 size: 15 residues. Germline V gives CDR1 SGHRS, CDR2 YFSETQ. Assay used: immunoSEQ multiplex PCR; TCRdb lists only in-frame clones, some missing. There are about 99,000 clones in the sample; around 74% occur only once, and over 15% lies in the top ten. This TCR was sampled from a woman over 75 with active or convalescent COVID-19. V is TRBV5-1 and J is TRBJ2-1; the match to TRBD1 covers 7 bases. Sequenced sample: peripheral blood. CDR3: CASSLWLRGKNEQFF. CDR3 sequence (DNA): TGTGCCAGCAGCTTGTGGCTCAGGGGGAAGAATGAGCAGTTCTTC.